Described below is a single T cell receptor (beta chain) sequence and its context. This entry is derived from a study of blood T cell repertoires in COVID-19. Turning to the study itself: Samples taken during acute and convalescent COVID-19 were collected in the United States, Italy and Spain.

As processed by the authors: Reference gene primer amplification yielded estimated nucleated cell counts. The protocol was immunoSEQ multiplex PCR, while the TCRdb copy is restricted to in-frame clones and leaves out a portion. V, J and clone size are taken as reported in that table, and D and trimming were inferred from the DNA itself. Counted here are over 250,000 clones, 85% occurring once; the ten biggest clones make up approximately 12%. CDR1 and CDR2 from the germline V gene are DFQATT and SNEGSKA (reference sequence). The CDR3 has 15 residues. Trimming removed 3 bases at V and 5 bases at J, with 19 bases between.

The chain combines TRBV20-1 with TRBJ1-1; the D is unclear. The receptor's source is a human donor in a cohort sampled during active COVID-19. The sample taken for sequencing was peripheral blood. CDR3 amino acids: CSASVALTADTEAFF. CDR3 DNA: TGCAGTGCTAGTGTAGCCCTCACTGCGGATACTGAAGCTTTCTTT.